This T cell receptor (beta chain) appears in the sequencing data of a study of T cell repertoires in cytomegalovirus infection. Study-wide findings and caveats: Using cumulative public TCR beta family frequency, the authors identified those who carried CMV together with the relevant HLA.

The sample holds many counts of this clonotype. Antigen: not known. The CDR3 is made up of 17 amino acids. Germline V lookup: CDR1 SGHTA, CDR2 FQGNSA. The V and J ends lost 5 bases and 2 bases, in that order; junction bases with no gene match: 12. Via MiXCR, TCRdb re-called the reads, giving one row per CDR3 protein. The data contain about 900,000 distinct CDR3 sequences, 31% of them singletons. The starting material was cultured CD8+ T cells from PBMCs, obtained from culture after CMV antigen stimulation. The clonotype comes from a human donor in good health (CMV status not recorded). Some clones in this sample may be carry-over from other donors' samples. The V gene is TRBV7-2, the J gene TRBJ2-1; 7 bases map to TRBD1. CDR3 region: CASSHLIVGTAYNEQFF. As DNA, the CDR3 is TGTGCCAGCAGCCACCTTATTGTGGGGACAGCCTACAATGAGCAGTTCTTC.